This T cell receptor beta chain was found in a study of T-cell memory formation after mild COVID-19. Study in general: TCR clustering was largely donor specific.

A few counts support this clonotype. Its antigen remains unidentified. One entry per CDR3 protein, called by TCRdb with MiXCR from the 5' RACE reads. The sample has roughly 150,000 distinct CDR3 sequences, about 14% seen once; the top ten hold less than 15%. The trim removed 3 bases at V and 4 bases at J, leaving 10 bases unmatched. Per germline, CDR1 DFQATT and CDR2 SNEGSKA (reference sequence). The CDR3 runs 16 residues. Notes on the study in general: Later expanders leaned CD4+, whereas clones that contracted between day 15 and 85 were balanced CD4/CD8.

The source of this sequence is an adult woman who had mild COVID-19 (a few samples of this study predate the infection). Cell type and time point are not known. Sequencing input: PBMCs or a T cell subset sorted from them (not recorded which). This chain links TRBV20-1 with TRBJ2-5; 11 nucleotides match TRBD2. The CDR3 reads CSASRASGRSTETQYF. The DNA of the CDR3 is TGCAGTGCTAGTAGGGCTAGCGGGAGGTCCACAGAGACCCAGTACTTC.